This note documents a single T cell receptor (beta chain) sequence. No antigen is known for it. The data stem from a study of cytomegalovirus exposure and HLA in healthy donors. Study-level points and caveats: For TCR beta chains, V- and J-gene trimming was later linked to a missense DCLRE1C variant.

With 60 Vbeta and 13 Jbeta primers, the PCR was carried out. The table came from immunoSEQ multiplex PCR; TCRdb's copy has only in-frame clones and leaves some out. The table lists around 110,000 clones, about 76% of them singletons. Per the germline V gene, CDR1 is MDHEN and CDR2 is SYDVKM. The CDR3 contains 14 residues. V gave up 6 bases and J gave up 5 bases; unmatched junction bases: 7. Sequenced sample: PBMCs. The V call is TRBV28, the J call TRBJ2-1; 7 nucleotides align to TRBD1. The source of this sequence is a woman under 40 in good health and CMV-seronegative. The chain's CDR3 is CASSQLGQDNEQFF. CDR3 in DNA: TGTGCCAGCAGCCAATTAGGACAGGACAATGAGCAGTTCTTC.